This T cell receptor beta chain appears in the sequencing data of a study of blood T cell repertoires in COVID-19. Study overall: Sources were T cells, B-cell-depleted T cells, or PBMCs; the material itself was cDNA or gDNA.

Allocation to cohorts depended on clinical history reported by the participants. V shed 6 bases and J shed 10 bases, with 16 bases lying between them. Germline CDR1 reads SEHNR; CDR2 reads FQNEAQ (reference sequence). This CDR3 region has 13 residues. Per the original methods: The assay estimated nucleated cells by amplifying reference gene primers. TCRdb keeps only in-frame clones here, not all; method: immunoSEQ multiplex PCR. The D gene and trimming were derived from the DNA, and the V and J assignments and clone size from that table. The table lists a few hundred thousand clones, approximately 86% of them singletons.

This sequence joins TRBV7-9 and TRBJ2-1; TRBD2 is a possible D gene (6 bases). The specimen was PBMCs or T cells enriched from blood (not recorded which). This receptor was taken from a woman aged 40 to 50 with acute COVID-19. The CDR3 protein is CASRLASTLEQFF. The CDR3 DNA reads TGTGCCAGCAGGCTAGCGAGCACTCTAGAGCAGTTCTTC.